Following are 17 T cell receptor beta chains from one sample sequenced in a study of control samples from healthy donors and cancer patients. Using immunoSEQ multiplex PCR, the repertoire was profiled, and TCRdb retains in-frame clones only, with some absent. Of roughly 90,000 clones in the sample, approximately 88% were seen once. The sequenced sample consisted of PBMCs. The receptor set was obtained from a woman aged 45 to 65 with colorectal cancer.

The chain links TRBV6-6 to TRBJ1-1; tentative D call: TRBD1 (6 bases). CDR1 is MNHNY and CDR2 is SVGAGI in the germline V gene (reference sequence). There are 16 residues in the CDR3. The V and J ends lost 4 bases and 2 bases respectively, with 17 bases between them. The chain's CDR3 is CASSSLVTGTNTEAFF. In nucleotides, the CDR3 is TGTGCCAGCAGTTCCTTGGTCACAGGGACCAACACTGAAGCTTTCTTT.

The chain has TRBV5-1 and TRBJ1-3; D ambiguous. This CDR3 region has 15 residues. Germline CDR1 SGHRS, CDR2 YFSETQ. Trimming removed 4 bases at V and 2 bases at J, with 13 bases between. CDR3 nucleotides: TGCGCCAGCAGCATAGGTGGAGTAGCTGGAAACACCATATATTTT. Encoded protein: CASSIGGVAGNTIYF.

The chain has TRBV6-2 or TRBV6-3 and TRBJ2-1; no reliable D call. This CDR3 comprises 14 residues. With 2 bases removed from V and 6 bases from J, the gap between germline ends came to 11 bases. Germline-derived CDR1 and CDR2 are MNHEY and SVGEGT. CDR3 bases: TGTGCCAGCAGTTACCATAAGCAGGTCAATGAGCAGTTCTTC. Its translation: CASSYHKQVNEQFF.

J is TRBJ1-2 and V is TRBV9; 12 bases align to TRBD1. The CDR3 runs to 15 residues. Germline-derived CDR1 and CDR2 are SGDLS and YYNGEE. With 3 bases clipped from V and 3 bases from J, the junction kept 3 bases outside the gene matches. This CDR3 reads CASSAGTGGYYGYTF. The DNA of the CDR3 is TGTGCCAGCAGCGCCGGGACAGGGGGCTACTATGGCTACACCTTC. The variable domain in full, completed from reference TRBV9 and TRBJ1-2, reads DSGVTQTPKHLITATGQRVTLRCSPRSGDLSVYWYQQSLDQGLQFLIQYYNGEERAKGNILERFSAQQFPDLHSELNLSSLELGDSALYFCASSAGTGGYYGYTFGSGTRLTVV.

Only one count was recorded for this clone. This rearrangement joins TRBV6-1 to TRBJ1-4; 7 bases align to TRBD1. Trimming cost V 0 bases and J 5 bases; bases outside gene matches: 3. The CDR3 spans 15 residues. Looked up from germline, CDR1 is MNHNS and CDR2 is SASEGT. CDR3 nucleotides: TGTGCCAGCAGTGAAGCGGCAGGGGGGAATGAAAAACTGTTTTTT. This sequence encodes CASSEAAGGNEKLFF.

This CDR3 reads CASSSWTGSGGNTIYF. In DNA form, the CDR3 reads TGTGCCAGCAGTTCCTGGACGGGGTCGGGAGGAAACACCATATATTTT. The chain has TRBV6-5 and TRBJ1-3; D gene uncertain. Trimming removed 4 bases from V and 4 bases from J, with 17 bases in between. CDR3 length: 16 amino acids. Germline V gives CDR1 MNHEY, CDR2 SVGAGI.

V usage is TRBV5-4 and J usage is TRBJ1-2; the D gene is possibly TRBD1 (5 bases). V lost 0 bases to trimming and J lost 6 bases, with 9 bases between them. From germline, CDR1 is SGHNT and CDR2 YYREEE (reference sequence). The CDR3 consists of 13 residues. CDR3 sequence (DNA): TGTGCCAGCAGCTTGGCGGGGACGGATGGCTACACCTTC. It is translated as CASSLAGTDGYTF.

The rearrangement uses TRBV5-4 and TRBJ2-3; D is perhaps TRBD1 (5 bases). The ends were cut back, 0 bases at V and 4 bases at J, with 9 bases in the middle. This CDR3 is built from 14 residues. Germline V gene sequence: CDR1 SGHNT, CDR2 YYREEE (reference sequence). The CDR3 nucleotides read TGTGCCAGCAGCTTGGGGGGCGCGGCAGATACGCAGTATTTT. As protein: CASSLGGAADTQYF.

The chain uses TRBV7-2 and TRBJ1-2; no definite D call. Per the germline V gene, CDR1 is SGHTA and CDR2 is FQGNSA. V was cut by 3 bases and J by 8 bases, with 10 bases left in between. This CDR3 region has 12 residues. The CDR3 region is CASSFQSAGYTF. The CDR3 coding sequence is TGTGCCAGCAGCTTCCAAAGCGCAGGCTACACCTTC.

A few counts support this clone. The V call is TRBV3-1 (or the pseudogene TRBV3-2), the J call TRBJ1-1; 8 bases fit TRBD1. Germline CDR1 is LGHDT and CDR2 is YNNKEL (reference sequence). V dropped 5 bases and J dropped 8; count of bases not matched to a gene: 7. The CDR3 totals 13 residues. Written as DNA, the CDR3 is TGTGCCAGCAGCTATAATTCAGGGGGCGAAGCTTTCTTT. Its translation: CASSYNSGGEAFF.

This clone was counted between two and nine times. V gene TRBV10-2 combines with J gene TRBJ2-3; 10 nucleotides agree with TRBD1. The CDR3 covers 13 residues. Germline CDR1 and CDR2: WSHSY and SAAADI. V lost 8 bases, J lost 1 base, and 0 bases stayed unmatched. The DNA of the CDR3 is TGCGCCAGCGGGACAGGGGGCACAGATACGCAGTATTTT. The encoded protein is CASGTGGTDTQYF.

This clone was found once. The chain couples TRBV6-5 to TRBJ2-2, with 9 bases matching TRBD1. The V and J ends lost 6 bases and 2 bases, in that order; junction bases with no gene match: 1. CDR3 size: 14 residues. In germline, CDR1 is MNHEY, CDR2 SVGAGI. The CDR3 is CASRGQGNTGELFF. CDR3 in DNA: TGTGCCAGCAGGGGACAGGGTAACACCGGGGAGCTGTTTTTT.

The J gene is TRBJ2-5, the V gene TRBV12-5, with D possibly TRBD2 on 6 matching bases. Germline V gives CDR1 LGHNT, CDR2 FRNRAP. This CDR3 is built from 14 residues. Trimming shortened V by 6 bases and J by 5 bases, and 16 bases separated the two germline ends. The DNA for the CDR3 is TGTGCTAGTGGCGCAAGTGGACTAATGGAGACCCAGTACTTC. It encodes CASGASGLMETQYF.

This chain connects TRBV7-2 to TRBJ2-7; D remains unclear. Trimming cost V 0 bases and J 2 bases, with 8 bases left between them. Germline V gives CDR1 SGHTA, CDR2 FQGNSA. This CDR3 has 14 amino acids. The CDR3: CASSLASTTYEQYV. The CDR3 nucleotides read TGTGCCAGCAGCTTAGCGAGCACCACCTACGAGCAGTACGTC.

This clone was recorded only once. This chain joins TRBV9 and TRBJ2-6, with a weak D call TRBD2 (6 bases). Trimming shortened V by 4 bases and J by 3 bases, and 14 bases separated the two germline ends. CDR3 length equals 16 residues. Germline V CDR1 and CDR2: SGDLS, YYNGEE. The chain's CDR3 is CASSPGTFNGANVLTF. CDR3 sequence (DNA): TGTGCCAGCAGCCCTGGGACTTTCAATGGGGCCAACGTCCTGACTTTC.

This clone was observed a handful of times. The chain has TRBV15 and TRBJ2-2; the D gene is possibly TRBD2 (7 bases). CDR1 and CDR2 from the germline V gene are LNHNV and YYDKDF (reference sequence). With 2 bases removed from V and 5 bases from J, the gap between germline ends came to 12 bases. The CDR3 loop spans 15 amino acids. The CDR3 DNA is TGTGCCACCAGCAGACTGGGAGGGGGGACCGGGGAGCTGTTTTTT. Residues: CATSRLGGGTGELFF.

The chain uses TRBV7-2 and TRBJ2-1, with D unresolved. Per germline, CDR1 SGHTA and CDR2 FQGNSA. Trimming removed 6 bases from V and 7 bases from J, with 13 bases in between. The CDR3 loop spans 13 amino acids. In DNA, the CDR3 is TGTGCCAGCAGTACCTCATCGGGTAATGAGCAGTTCTTC. It yields the protein CASSTSSGNEQFF.